The 26 T cell receptor beta chains below come from one sample, sequenced in a study of graft-versus-host responses after intestinal transplantation. Measured with immunoSEQ multiplex PCR; TCRdb has only the in-frame clones, and not every one. Counted here are around 13,000 clones, about 36% occurring once; the ten biggest clones make up around 1.1%. This specimen consisted of alloreactive CD4+ T cells from a mixed lymphocyte reaction culture, obtained before intestinal transplant. Subset here: CFSE-low proliferating T cells sorted from roughly 6-day pre-transplant mixed lymphocyte reaction (GvH or HvG direction). All receptors come from a human patient who received an intestinal transplant.

This clone showed up just a few times. The rearrangement joins TRBV6-5 to TRBJ1-3, with D hard to call. Germline V CDR1 and CDR2: MNHEY, SVGAGI. The CDR3 length is 14 residues. V lost 6 bases and J lost 0, with 9 bases in between. The CDR3 region is CASSRGSSGNTIYF. The DNA for the CDR3 is TGTGCCAGCAGCCGAGGGAGCTCTGGAAACACCATATATTTT.

The chain couples TRBV19 to TRBJ1-2; D remains unclear. Germline V gene sequence: CDR1 LNHDA, CDR2 SQIVND (reference sequence). Trimming took off 3 bases at V and 0 bases at J, with 11 bases between the two ends. The CDR3 runs 15 residues. Here the CDR3 reads CASSMRSQTNYGYTF. CDR3 nucleotide sequence: TGTGCCAGTAGTATGCGAAGCCAAACTAACTATGGCTACACCTTC.

This chain connects TRBV9 to TRBJ2-7; 8 nucleotides match TRBD1. Germline values: CDR1 SGDLS, CDR2 YYNGEE. The CDR3 runs to 14 residues. V trimming: 3 bases; J trimming: 2 bases; junction bases outside the gene matches: 4. In nucleotides, the CDR3 is TGTGCCAGCAGCGAGAGGACAGGGCCCTACGAGCAGTACTTC. It yields the protein CASSERTGPYEQYF.

This chain uses TRBV19 with TRBJ1-3; D is possibly TRBD1 (5 bases). The CDR3 has 15 residues. In germline, CDR1 is LNHDA, CDR2 SQIVND (reference sequence). Trimming took 1 base from V and 0 from J, leaving 7 bases between them. CDR3 sequence (DNA): TGTGCCAGTAGTATAGGGGGCAGCTCTGGAAACACCATATATTTT. It yields the protein CASSIGGSSGNTIYF.

The J gene is TRBJ1-4, the V gene TRBV19; tentative D call: TRBD1 (6 bases). Deletions cut 3 bases from V and 12 bases from J, with 14 bases between. The CDR3 is 13 amino acids. Germline CDR1 is LNHDA and CDR2 is SQIVND (reference sequence). For the CDR3, the DNA is TGTGCCAGTAGTATCGGAACAGGGTTCCAACTGTTTTTT. Protein product: CASSIGTGFQLFF.

Only a few counts were recorded for this clone. The chain carries TRBV10-3 and TRBJ2-1; D is perhaps TRBD1 (6 bases). The germline CDR1 and CDR2 sequences are ENHRY and SYGVKD. V lost 6 bases and J lost 5, with 11 bases in between. The CDR3 has 13 residues. The CDR3 DNA reads TGTGCCATCAGGCAGGGGCCAGACAATGAGCAGTTCTTC. This encodes CAIRQGPDNEQFF.

V and J are TRBV19 and TRBJ2-5, with D possibly being TRBD2 (5 bases). The CDR3 length is 13 residues. V lost 5 bases, J lost 5 bases, and 12 bases lay in between. Per germline, CDR1 LNHDA and CDR2 SQIVND (reference sequence). This chain's CDR3 is CASSATSSETQYF. The DNA for the CDR3 is TGTGCCAGTAGTGCCACTAGTTCGGAGACCCAGTACTTC.

A few counts support this clone. This chain joins TRBV30 and TRBJ1-1, with a weak D call TRBD1 (5 bases). Germline values: CDR1 GTSNPN, CDR2 SVGIG (reference sequence). This CDR3 has 15 amino acids. V lost 2 bases and J lost 3, with 16 bases in between. CDR3 DNA sequence: TGTGCCTGGAGTACATTGTGGGGGGGTGACACTGAAGCTTTCTTT. Translated: CAWSTLWGGDTEAFF.

This clone was observed a handful of times. The V call is TRBV18, the J call TRBJ2-3, with TRBD2 identical over 9 bases. V shed 6 bases, J shed 5 bases, and the junction held 12 bases outside the gene matches. The CDR3 has 16 residues. The germline gives CDR1 KGHSH, CDR2 LQKENI. The CDR3 bases are TGTGCCAGCTCGCCTGTCGCGGGGGGGCTCGAAGATACGCAGTATTTT. Amino acid sequence: CASSPVAGGLEDTQYF.

This clone occurred a few times. The V and J genes are TRBV10-3 and TRBJ2-3; tentative D call: TRBD2 (5 bases). The V end lost 2 bases, the J end lost 5 bases, and 5 bases lay between the germline ends. The CDR3 runs to 12 residues. Germline V gene lookup returns CDR1 ENHRY and CDR2 SYGVKD. CDR3 sequence: CAISERGDTQYF. The DNA for the CDR3 is TGTGCCATCAGTGAGCGGGGAGATACGCAGTATTTT.

The genes are TRBV7-6 and TRBJ2-7; 9 bases fit TRBD1. CDR1 and CDR2 (germline): SGHVS, FNYEAQ. The CDR3 has 13 residues. V lost 2 bases to trimming and J lost 6 bases; unmatched junction nucleotides: 2. CDR3: CASSLTGGSEQYF. The CDR3 coding sequence is TGTGCCAGCAGCTTAACAGGGGGCAGCGAGCAGTACTTC.

In this sample, this clone turned up a few times. This chain links TRBV30 with TRBJ1-2; 7 bases match TRBD1. CDR1 is GTSNPN and CDR2 is SVGIG in the germline V gene (reference sequence). J was trimmed by 3 bases and V by 5 bases; bases with no gene match: 9. The CDR3 is 14 amino acids. The CDR3, as DNA: TGTGCCTGGTTGGGAACAGGGGTCTACTATGGCTACACCTTC. Protein sequence: CAWLGTGVYYGYTF.

Remarks on this clone: At one end the junction does not follow the germline gene, possibly because of a read error. The genes are TRBV29-1 and TRBJ1-1; D is perhaps TRBD1 (6 bases). CDR3 length: 11 residues. CDR1 and CDR2 (germline): SQVTM, ANQGSEA. CDR3 DNA: TGCAGCGTGGGACGGGACACTAAAGCTTTCTTT. It yields the protein CSVGRDTKAFF.

This clone was found once. The rearrangement links TRBV7-9 to TRBJ2-5; 8 nucleotides align to TRBD1. The last part of the DNA fits TRBJ2-7 better; the J call may be wrong. The CDR3 is 14 residues long. Per germline, CDR1 SEHNR and CDR2 FQNEAQ (reference sequence). The CDR3 region is CASSWPGQDYEQYF. CDR3 coding DNA: TGTGCCAGCAGCTGGCCGGGACAGGACTACGAGCAGTACTTC.

This rearrangement joins TRBV19 to TRBJ1-3, with TRBD1 as a possible D gene (6 bases). Trimming removed 5 bases at V and 2 bases at J, with 16 bases between. CDR1 and CDR2 (germline): LNHDA, SQIVND (reference sequence). This CDR3 spans 16 amino acids. In nucleotides, the CDR3 is TGTGCCAGTAGTCCCCACAGGGAAGGGGCTGGAAACACCATATATTTT. Protein sequence: CASSPHREGAGNTIYF.

The chain links TRBV5-1 to TRBJ2-3, with 12 nucleotides matching TRBD2. Trimming cost V 3 bases and J 0 bases; bases outside gene matches: 8. The CDR3 length is 18 residues. The V gene's germline CDR1 is SGHRS and CDR2 YFSETQ. CDR3 in amino acids: CASSWGLAGDTSTDTQYF. The CDR3 DNA follows: TGCGCCAGCAGCTGGGGACTAGCGGGTGACACTAGCACAGATACGCAGTATTTT.

The chain recombines TRBV18 with TRBJ1-2; D remains unclear. CDR1 and CDR2 (germline): KGHSH, LQKENI. CDR3 length: 15 residues. Trimming took off 8 bases at V and 4 bases at J, with 20 bases between the two ends. In DNA, the CDR3 is TGTGCCAGCACCCCAAACGCGGGGAGTCCCTATGGCTACACCTTC. It codes for CASTPNAGSPYGYTF.

This clone was observed a handful of times. CDR3 residues: CASSLTTGELFF. As DNA, the CDR3 is TGCGCCAGCAGCTTAACTACCGGGGAGCTGTTTTTT. The chain carries TRBV5-1 and TRBJ2-2; D remains unclear. V lost 2 bases and J 5 bases, leaving 4 bases between the germline ends. CDR3 length equals 12 residues. Germline CDR1 reads SGHRS; CDR2 reads YFSETQ.

The V call is TRBV4-1, the J call TRBJ2-7, with 12 bases lining up with TRBD2. The CDR3 sequence is 18 residues long. With V trimmed by 0 bases and J by 0 bases, 6 bases remained unmatched. Germline CDR1 reads MGHRA; CDR2 reads YSYEKL. Written as DNA, the CDR3 is TGCGCCAGCAGCCAAGATTCCCGACTAGCGGGGGTCTCCTACGAGCAGTACTTC. This encodes CASSQDSRLAGVSYEQYF.

V is TRBV30 and J is TRBJ1-2; possible D gene TRBD1, 5 bases. Per germline, CDR1 GTSNPN and CDR2 SVGIG (reference sequence). Trimming removed 0 bases from V and 2 bases from J, with 13 bases in between. This CDR3 region has 15 residues. CDR3 in DNA: TGTGCCTGGAGTGTACATGACAGCAGAAACTATGGCTACACCTTC. Translated, it gives CAWSVHDSRNYGYTF.

The V gene is TRBV7-2, the J gene TRBJ2-3; 7 bases are a match to TRBD1. V was clipped by 0 bases and J by 11 bases; unmatched bases: 8. The germline CDR1 and CDR2 sequences are SGHTA and FQGNSA. The CDR3 has 14 residues. The CDR3 sequence: CASSLAMERQGQYF. The DNA of the CDR3 is TGTGCCAGCAGCTTAGCTATGGAGAGACAGGGGCAGTATTTT.

This clone was observed a handful of times. This sequence joins TRBV6-1 and TRBJ1-1, with 7 bases lining up with TRBD1. The CDR3 contains 15 residues. In germline, CDR1 is MNHNS, CDR2 SASEGT. V dropped 8 bases and J dropped 5; count of bases not matched to a gene: 14. The CDR3 sequence: CASERQTGIWTEAFF. CDR3 in DNA: TGTGCCAGCGAAAGACAGACAGGGATTTGGACTGAAGCTTTCTTT.

The chain links TRBV15 to TRBJ2-7, with a weak D call TRBD1 (7 bases). CDR3 size: 15 residues. Between the trimmed V and J ends, which lost 3 bases and 2 bases, there was a span of 14 bases. From germline, CDR1 is LNHNV and CDR2 YYDKDF (reference sequence). The CDR3 bases are TGTGCCACCAGCAGCCGGCAGGGGGGCCCCTACGAGCAGTACTTC. Protein: CATSSRQGGPYEQYF.

This chain connects TRBV4-1 to TRBJ1-2, with TRBD1 identical over 7 bases. The CDR3 is 15 amino acids. The J segment lost 4 bases and the V segment lost 0 bases, leaving 5 bases of the junction unmatched. Germline assignment: CDR1 MGHRA and CDR2 YSYEKL. CDR3 residues: CASSQERTGLYGYTF. For the CDR3, the DNA is TGCGCCAGCAGCCAAGAAAGGACAGGCCTCTATGGCTACACCTTC.

The chain couples TRBV11-2 to TRBJ1-2; D gene unclear. Trimming shortened V by 0 bases and J by 1 base, and 6 bases separated the two germline ends. Looked up from germline, CDR1 is SGHAT and CDR2 is FQNNGV. The CDR3 has 14 amino acids. CDR3 protein: CASSLDRVNYGYTF. The CDR3, as DNA: TGTGCCAGCAGCTTAGATCGGGTTAACTATGGCTACACCTTC.

This clone is categorized as medium-sized. The chain links TRBV7-9 to TRBJ2-3; possibly TRBD2 for D (6 bases). Germline CDR1 is SEHNR and CDR2 is FQNEAQ (reference sequence). This CDR3 comprises 13 residues. V was shortened by 4 bases and J by 4 bases, with 9 bases between the two germline ends. CDR3 bases: TGTGCCAGCAGCTGGGAGGCGCCAGATACGCAGTATTTT. It is translated as CASSWEAPDTQYF.